This TCR beta chain was sequenced in a study of blood T cell repertoires in COVID-19. This clone was recorded once. The CDR3 runs 12 residues. The V gene lost 7 bases and the J gene lost 4 bases, with 7 bases spanning the gap. Germline V CDR1 and CDR2: ENHRY, SYGVKD. Some clones are missing from TCRdb's copy, which holds only in-frame ones; the method was immunoSEQ multiplex PCR. This table holds under 300,000 clones, roughly four fifths found once. The chain couples TRBV10-3 to TRBJ2-2; a weak D match, TRBD1 (6 bases). This sequence was found in a man in his forties or fifties who had recovered from COVID-19. The sample consisted of PBMCs or T cells enriched from blood (not recorded which). The DNA for the CDR3 is TGTGCCATCAAGGACAGCACCGGGGAGCTGTTTTTT. The encoded protein is CAIKDSTGELFF.